The 6 T cell receptor beta chains below were found in one sample sequenced in a study of CD8+ T cells in alopecia areata. As the sequencing template, cDNA was produced by extracting RNA and reverse transcribing it. The protocol was immunoSEQ multiplex PCR, while the TCRdb copy is restricted to in-frame clones and leaves out a portion. The data contain hundreds of thousands of clones, about 60% of them singletons. Specified treatment: oral pan-JAK inhibitor, 5-10 mg twice daily. The sample was CD4+ T cells sorted from blood, taken around week 54, from a patient treated with tofacitinib. These receptors were collected from a human donor with alopecia areata.

The chain joins TRBV9 to TRBJ2-2; D possibly corresponds to TRBD1 (6 bases). The germline CDR1 and CDR2 sequences are SGDLS and YYNGEE. Trimming took 0 bases from V and 5 from J, leaving 8 bases between them. The CDR3 spans 14 residues. CDR3 DNA: TGTGCCAGCAGCGTAGCAGACAGGACCGGGGAGCTGTTTTTT. Protein: CASSVADRTGELFF. Full variable domain (missing parts from reference TRBV9 and TRBJ2-2): DSGVTQTPKHLITATGQRVTLRCSPRSGDLSVYWYQQSLDQGLQFLIQYYNGEERAKGNILERFSAQQFPDLHSELNLSSLELGDSALYFCASSVADRTGELFFGEGSRLTVL.

This clone was found a few times. The rearrangement joins TRBV10-3 to TRBJ1-5; D gene ambiguous. The CDR3 extends over 13 amino acids. Looked up from germline, CDR1 is ENHRY and CDR2 is SYGVKD. Trimming stripped 8 bases from V and 6 bases from J, with 14 bases between. The CDR3 bases are TGTGCCATCGTGGAGATGATCGGTCAGCCCCAGCATTTT. Protein product: CAIVEMIGQPQHF.

Worth noting for this clone: Distinct nucleotide sequences in the sample also encode this CDR3. The chain joins TRBV30 to TRBJ1-6, with a weak D call TRBD1 (6 bases). The germline V gene has CDR1 GTSNPN and CDR2 SVGIG (reference sequence). V dropped 2 bases and J dropped 7 bases, with 9 bases sitting between them. The CDR3 covers 13 residues. CDR3 DNA sequence: TGTGCCTGGAGTAGGCAGGGGAATTCACCCCTCCACTTT. Translation: CAWSRQGNSPLHF.

V and J are TRBV7-2 and TRBJ2-1; D is ambiguous. CDR1 is SGHTA, CDR2 FQGNSA, per germline. The CDR3 sequence is 14 residues long. Trimming stripped 0 bases from V and 5 bases from J, with 8 bases between. The CDR3 region is CASSLARTNNEQFF. CDR3 DNA sequence: TGTGCCAGCAGCTTAGCCCGGACGAACAATGAGCAGTTCTTC.

V is TRBV6-5 and J is TRBJ2-7; D not resolved. In germline, CDR1 is MNHEY, CDR2 SVGAGI. Trimming removed 2 bases from V and 2 bases from J, with 10 bases in between. This CDR3 is 14 amino acids long. CDR3 DNA sequence: TGTGCCAGCAGTTACACGGACCTAGCCTACGAGCAGTACTTC. It yields the protein CASSYTDLAYEQYF.

This chain uses TRBV7-9 with TRBJ1-1, with D possibly matching TRBD1 (5 bases). The V and J ends lost 5 bases and 0 bases respectively, with 10 bases between them. The germline gives CDR1 SEHNR, CDR2 FQNEAQ (reference sequence). The CDR3 length is 14 residues. The CDR3 DNA reads as TGTGCCAGCAGCCCACGGGGGATGAACACTGAAGCTTTCTTT. This translates into CASSPRGMNTEAFF.